These T cell receptor beta chains were read from a single sample in a study of Ad26.COV2.S vaccination and SARS-CoV-2 variants. This table comes from immunoSEQ multiplex PCR, and its TCRdb copy is limited to in-frame clones, with some not included. The sample includes hundreds of thousands of clones, 87% of them seen just once. The material was peripheral blood, obtained in a trial of Ad26.COV2.S vaccine versus placebo. The receptor source for this set is a person between 18 and 65 years old who received the Ad26.COV2.S COVID-19 vaccine or a placebo. Each CDR3 is given with its conserved first and last residue. The order of the fields is CDR3 length, V gene, D gene, J gene, clone size, CDR3 protein, CDR3 DNA. A D gene is named only where the DNA matches it firmly. Clone size, where shown, is once, few, many, or a class for clones that have expanded.

14	TRBV5-6	-	TRBJ2-1	-	CASSVLSSYNEQFF	TGTGCCAGCAGCGTCTTAAGCTCCTACAATGAGCAGTTCTTC
16	TRBV11-1	TRBD2	TRBJ2-3	-	CASSLLSSGPTDTQYF	TGTGCCAGCAGCTTATTATCTAGCGGGCCCACAGATACGCAGTATTTT
14	TRBV30	-	TRBJ1-5	once	CAWSPRGGWQPQHF	TGTGCCTGGAGTCCCCGGGGGGGTTGGCAGCCCCAGCATTTT
12	TRBV5-8	TRBD1	TRBJ2-5	once	CASGDRKETQYF	TGTGCCAGTGGGGACAGGAAAGAGACCCAGTACTTC
15	TRBV5-1	-	TRBJ2-1	-	CASSPGLWQYNEQFF	TGCGCCAGCAGCCCCGGGCTGTGGCAGTACAATGAGCAGTTCTTC
13	TRBV6-5	-	TRBJ1-4	-	CASRPPQVPKLFF	TGTGCCAGCAGACCACCTCAGGTTCCAAAACTGTTTTTT
15	TRBV19	-	TRBJ2-7	-	CASSIEGVQDYEQYF	TGTGCCAGTAGTATAGAAGGGGTCCAAGACTACGAGCAGTACTTC
15	TRBV27	-	TRBJ2-7	-	CASSLETGPYYEQYF	TGTGCCAGCAGTCTAGAGACAGGTCCCTACTACGAGCAGTACTTC
15	TRBV7-9	TRBD1	TRBJ2-5	-	CASSFYQGAQETQYF	TGTGCCAGCAGCTTTTACCAGGGGGCCCAAGAGACCCAGTACTTC
13	TRBV7-9	-	TRBJ2-7	-	CASSPSSVGEQYF	TGTGCCAGCAGCCCTTCCTCAGTCGGGGAGCAGTACTTC
14	TRBV7-2	TRBD1	TRBJ1-5	-	CASSIDRVGQPQHF	TGTGCCAGCAGCATTGACAGGGTGGGTCAGCCCCAGCATTTT
14	TRBV19	-	TRBJ1-5	-	CASSIFSGNQPQHF	TGTGCCAGTAGTATATTCAGCGGGAATCAGCCCCAGCATTTT
11	TRBV27	TRBD1	TRBJ1-2	-	CATRGLGGYTF	TGTGCCACGAGGGGGCTGGGAGGCTACACCTTC